The following is a TCR beta chain sequence with its context. Its antigen is as yet unknown. These data belong to a study of T cell responses to AZD1222 COVID-19 vaccine. Regarding the study as a whole: The sample set comprised mostly white British donors with more females, and clonal diversity was possibly underestimated. Repertoires in all cases were sampled only once the peak T cell response had passed.

Profiling relied on immunoSEQ multiplex PCR, and the TCRdb table lists in-frame clones only, not all of them. The table has about 150,000 clones, under 95% seen once. CDR3 size: 12 residues. Germline CDR1 SEHNR, CDR2 FQNEAQ (reference sequence). Trimming cost V 1 base and J 8 bases, with 6 bases left between them. This sequence joins TRBV7-9 and TRBJ2-1, with D maybe TRBD2 (6 bases). This clonotype was sampled from an adult who received the AZD1222 COVID-19 vaccine. The source material was peripheral blood, sampled 28 days after the second AZD1222 dose. The CDR3 protein is CASSLGLDEQFF. For the CDR3, the DNA is TGTGCCAGCAGCTTAGGACTAGATGAGCAGTTCTTC.